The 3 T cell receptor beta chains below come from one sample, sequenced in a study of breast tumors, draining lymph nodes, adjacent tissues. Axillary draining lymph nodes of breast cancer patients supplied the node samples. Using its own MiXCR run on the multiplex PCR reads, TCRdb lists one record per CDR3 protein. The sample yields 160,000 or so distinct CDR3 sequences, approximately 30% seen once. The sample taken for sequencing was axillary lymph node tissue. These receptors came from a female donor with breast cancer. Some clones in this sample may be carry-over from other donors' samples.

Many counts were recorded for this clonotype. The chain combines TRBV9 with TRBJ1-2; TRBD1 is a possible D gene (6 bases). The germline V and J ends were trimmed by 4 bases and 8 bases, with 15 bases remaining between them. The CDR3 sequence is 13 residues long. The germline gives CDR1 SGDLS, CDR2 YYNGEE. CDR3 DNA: TGTGCCAGCAGCCCGGGGGCAGGATGGGGCTACACCTTC. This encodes CASSPGAGWGYTF.

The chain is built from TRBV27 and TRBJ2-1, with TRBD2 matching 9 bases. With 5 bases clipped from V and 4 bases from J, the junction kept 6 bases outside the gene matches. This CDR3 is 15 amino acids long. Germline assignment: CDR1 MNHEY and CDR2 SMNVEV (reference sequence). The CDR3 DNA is TGTGCCAGCAGTAAGGGACTAGCAGGTTACAATGAGCAGTTCTTC. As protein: CASSKGLAGYNEQFF.

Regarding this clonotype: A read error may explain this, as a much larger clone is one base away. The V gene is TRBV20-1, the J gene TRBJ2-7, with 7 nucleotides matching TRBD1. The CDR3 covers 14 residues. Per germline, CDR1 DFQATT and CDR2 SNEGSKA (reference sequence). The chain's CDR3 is CSARNRDSSSEQYF. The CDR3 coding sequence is TGCAGTGCTAGAAACAGGGACAGCTCCTCCGAGCAGTACTTC.